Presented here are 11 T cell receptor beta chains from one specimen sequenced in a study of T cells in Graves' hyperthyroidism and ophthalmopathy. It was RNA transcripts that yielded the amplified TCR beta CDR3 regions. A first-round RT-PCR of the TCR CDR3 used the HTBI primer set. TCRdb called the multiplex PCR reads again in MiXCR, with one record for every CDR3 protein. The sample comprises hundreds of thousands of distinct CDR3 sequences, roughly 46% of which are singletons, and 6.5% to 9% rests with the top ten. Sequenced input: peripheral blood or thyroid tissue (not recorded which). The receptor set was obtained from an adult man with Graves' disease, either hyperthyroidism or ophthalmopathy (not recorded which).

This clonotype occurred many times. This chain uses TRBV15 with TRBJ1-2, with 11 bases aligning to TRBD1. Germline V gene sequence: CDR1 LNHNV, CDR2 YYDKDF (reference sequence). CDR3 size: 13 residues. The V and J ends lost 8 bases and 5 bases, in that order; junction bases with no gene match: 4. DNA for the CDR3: TGTGCCACCCGGGGACAGGGGGGGTATGGCTACACCTTC. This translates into CATRGQGGYGYTF. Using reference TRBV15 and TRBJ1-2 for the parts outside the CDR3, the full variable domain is DAMVIQNPRYQVTQFGKPVTLSCSQTLNHNVMYWYQQKSSQAPKLLFHYYDKDFNNEADTPDNFQSRRPNTSFCFLDIRSPGLGDTAMYLCATRGQGGYGYTFGSGTRLTVV.

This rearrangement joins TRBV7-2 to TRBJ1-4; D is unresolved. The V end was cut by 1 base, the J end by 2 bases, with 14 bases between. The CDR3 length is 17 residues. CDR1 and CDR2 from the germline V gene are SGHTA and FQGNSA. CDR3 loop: CASSLGVSLSTNEKLFF. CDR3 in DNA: TGTGCCAGCAGCTTAGGCGTCAGTCTGTCCACTAATGAAAAACTGTTTTTT. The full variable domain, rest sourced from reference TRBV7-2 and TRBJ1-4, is GAGVSQSPSNKVTEKGKDVELRCDPISGHTALYWYRQSLGQGLEFLIYFQGNSAPDKSGLPSDRFSAERTGGSVSTLTIQRTQQEDSAVYLCASSLGVSLSTNEKLFFGSGTQLSVL.

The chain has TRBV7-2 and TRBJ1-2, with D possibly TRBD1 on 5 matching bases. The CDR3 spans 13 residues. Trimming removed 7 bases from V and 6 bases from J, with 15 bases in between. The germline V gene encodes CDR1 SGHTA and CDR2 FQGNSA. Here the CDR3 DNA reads TGTGCCAGCACGCTCTCCTTGGGGGATGGCTACACCTTC. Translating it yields CASTLSLGDGYTF.

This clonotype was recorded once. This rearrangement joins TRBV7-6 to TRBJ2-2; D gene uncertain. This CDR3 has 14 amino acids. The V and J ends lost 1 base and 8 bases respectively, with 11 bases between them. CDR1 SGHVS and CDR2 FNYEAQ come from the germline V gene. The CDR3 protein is CASSLGHGSGELFF. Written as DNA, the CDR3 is TGTGCCAGCAGCTTAGGTCACGGATCGGGGGAGCTGTTTTTT.

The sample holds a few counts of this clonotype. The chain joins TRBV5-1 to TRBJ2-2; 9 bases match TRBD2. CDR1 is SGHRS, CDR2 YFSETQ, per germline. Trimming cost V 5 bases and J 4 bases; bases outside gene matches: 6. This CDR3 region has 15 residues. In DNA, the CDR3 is TGCGCCAGCAGTAGACTAGCGGAGACCACCGGGGAGCTGTTTTTT. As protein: CASSRLAETTGELFF.

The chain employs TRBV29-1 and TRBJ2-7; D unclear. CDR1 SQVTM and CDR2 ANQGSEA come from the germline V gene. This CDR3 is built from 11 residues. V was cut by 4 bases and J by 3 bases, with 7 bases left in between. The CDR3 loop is CSVGGNYEQYF. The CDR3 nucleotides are TGCAGCGTTGGTGGGAACTACGAGCAGTACTTC.

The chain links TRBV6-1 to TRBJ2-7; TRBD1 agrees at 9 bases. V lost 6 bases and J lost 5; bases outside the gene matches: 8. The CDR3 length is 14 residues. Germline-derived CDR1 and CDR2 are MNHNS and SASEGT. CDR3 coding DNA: TGTGCCAGCAGAATGGACAGGGGAGGCCACGAGCAGTACTTC. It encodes CASRMDRGGHEQYF.

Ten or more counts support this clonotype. DNA of the CDR3: TGTGCCAGTAGTAAAGGAAGGGACCTGACGGAGCAGTACTTC. Protein: CASSKGRDLTEQYF. The V gene is TRBV19, the J gene TRBJ2-7; D possibly matches TRBD1 or TRBD2 (5 bases each). V was clipped by 4 bases and J by 7 bases, with 17 bases between them. Per germline, CDR1 LNHDA and CDR2 SQIVND (reference sequence). The length of the CDR3 is 14 residues. Looking up the rest from reference TRBV19 and TRBJ2-7 gives the full variable domain: DGGITQSPKYLFRKEGQNVTLSCEQNLNHDAMYWYRQDPGQGLRLIYYSQIVNDFQKGDIAEGYSVSREKKESFPLTVTSAQKNPTAFYLCASSKGRDLTEQYFGPGTRLTVT.

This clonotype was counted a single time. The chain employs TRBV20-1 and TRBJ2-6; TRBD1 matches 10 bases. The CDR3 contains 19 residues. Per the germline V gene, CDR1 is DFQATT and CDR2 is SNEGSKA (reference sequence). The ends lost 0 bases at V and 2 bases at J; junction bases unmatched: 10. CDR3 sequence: CSARDLTGTGEPGANVLTF. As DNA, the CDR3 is TGCAGTGCTAGAGATCTGACGGGGACAGGGGAACCTGGGGCCAACGTCCTGACTTTC.

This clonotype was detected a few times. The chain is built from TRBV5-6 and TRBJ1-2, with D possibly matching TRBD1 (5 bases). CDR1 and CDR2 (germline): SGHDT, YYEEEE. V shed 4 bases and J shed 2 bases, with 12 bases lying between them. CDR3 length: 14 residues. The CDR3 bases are TGTGCCAGCAGCCAAGATTGGGGCAACTATGGCTACACCTTC. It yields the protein CASSQDWGNYGYTF.

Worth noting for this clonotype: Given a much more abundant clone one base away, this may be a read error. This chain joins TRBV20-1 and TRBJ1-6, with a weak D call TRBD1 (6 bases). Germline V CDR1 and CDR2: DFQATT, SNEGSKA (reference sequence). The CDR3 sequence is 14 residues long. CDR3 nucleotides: TGCAGTACTAGAAGACAGGCCAGCAATTCACCCCTCCACTTT. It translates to CSTRRQASNSPLHF.